Listed here are 27 T cell receptor beta chains from one sample, sequenced in a study of T cell responses to AZD1222 COVID-19 vaccine. Generated by immunoSEQ multiplex PCR, the TCRdb table keeps only in-frame clones and is missing some. The sample shows more than 90,000 clones, around 84% of them seen only once. The input for sequencing was peripheral blood, taken 28 days after the second AZD1222 dose. The receptor source for this set is an adult who received the AZD1222 COVID-19 vaccine.

The J gene is TRBJ2-5, the V gene TRBV3-1 (or the pseudogene TRBV3-2); D unclear. The CDR3 covers 12 residues. With 4 bases removed from V and 4 bases from J, the gap between germline ends came to 7 bases. The germline gives CDR1 LGHDT, CDR2 YNNKEL (reference sequence). The CDR3 coding sequence is TGTGCCAGCAGCCCCTCAGGAGAGACCCAGTACTTC. This codes for CASSPSGETQYF.

The chain recombines TRBV12-3 or TRBV12-4 with TRBJ1-5, with no clear D. V was clipped by 4 bases and J by 5 bases, with 6 bases between them. The CDR3 contains 12 residues. The CDR3, as DNA: TGTGCCAGCAGTTATCAGTATCAGCCCCAGCATTTT. Translated, it gives CASSYQYQPQHF.

J is TRBJ1-5 and V is TRBV19; maybe TRBD1 (6 bases). The CDR3 loop spans 15 amino acids. V lost 5 bases and J lost 2, with 13 bases in between. Germline CDR1 LNHDA, CDR2 SQIVND (reference sequence). This CDR3 reads CASSRNRDRNQPQHF. In DNA form, the CDR3 reads TGTGCCAGTAGTCGTAACAGGGACCGCAATCAGCCCCAGCATTTT.

The chain carries TRBV7-9 and TRBJ1-2; no reliable D call. Trimming took off 3 bases at V and 2 bases at J, with 22 bases between the two ends. This CDR3 region has 18 residues. Germline V gene sequence: CDR1 SEHNR, CDR2 FQNEAQ (reference sequence). The CDR3, as DNA: TGTGCCAGCAGCTTCCAAATCCTCGTTAGCGCCGGAAACTATGGCTACACCTTC. Amino acids: CASSFQILVSAGNYGYTF. Together with reference TRBV7-9 and TRBJ1-2, the CDR3 gives the full variable domain: DTGVSQNPRHKITKRGQNVTFRCDPISEHNRLYWYRQTLGQGPEFLTYFQNEAQLEKSRLLSDRFSAERPKGSFSTLEIQRTEQGDSAMYLCASSFQILVSAGNYGYTFGSGTRLTVV.

This clone is a singleton in its sample. The rearrangement links TRBV24-1 to TRBJ2-2, with a weak D call TRBD1 (5 bases). CDR3 length equals 18 residues. From germline, CDR1 is KGHDR and CDR2 SFDVKD. V lost 0 bases, J lost 0 bases, and 13 bases lay in between. The CDR3 region has the DNA TGTGCCACCAGTGATTTGGGTGCAGGGCCTACGAACACCGGGGAGCTGTTTTTT. As protein: CATSDLGAGPTNTGELFF.

The chain joins TRBV10-3 to TRBJ2-7; D is unclear. The V and J ends lost 7 bases and 8 bases respectively, with 18 bases between them. The CDR3 is 13 residues long. Germline CDR1 reads ENHRY; CDR2 reads SYGVKD. CDR3 residues: CAITQPDLPQQYF. In nucleotides, the CDR3 is TGTGCCATCACTCAACCGGACCTTCCCCAGCAGTACTTC.

The CDR3 is CASSLGGGQPQHF. CDR3 nucleotides: TGCGCCAGCAGCTTGGGGGGCGGTCAGCCCCAGCATTTT. The gene calls are TRBV5-1 and TRBJ1-5; maybe TRBD1 (5 bases). CDR3 length equals 13 residues. The V end was cut by 0 bases, the J end by 6 bases, with 7 bases between. Germline V gene sequence: CDR1 SGHRS, CDR2 YFSETQ.

CDR3 region: CSHPGLFADTQYF. CDR3 nucleotide sequence: TGCAGCCACCCCGGACTATTCGCAGATACGCAGTATTTT. This chain uses TRBV29-1 with TRBJ2-3; D perhaps matches TRBD2 (6 bases). V lost 8 bases and J 4 bases, leaving 16 bases between the germline ends. Germline CDR1 and CDR2: SQVTM and ANQGSEA. The CDR3 spans 13 residues.

V gene TRBV19 combines with J gene TRBJ1-2; 8 nucleotides align to TRBD1. J was trimmed by 5 bases and V by 7 bases; bases with no gene match: 12. Germline V gene sequence: CDR1 LNHDA, CDR2 SQIVND (reference sequence). CDR3 size: 15 residues. The CDR3 sequence is CASTSTGGLRYGYTF. The CDR3 DNA sequence: TGTGCCAGTACGTCAACAGGGGGGCTCCGTTATGGCTACACCTTC. The full variable domain, its missing parts supplied by reference TRBV19 and TRBJ1-2, is DGGITQSPKYLFRKEGQNVTLSCEQNLNHDAMYWYRQDPGQGLRLIYYSQIVNDFQKGDIAEGYSVSREKKESFPLTVTSAQKNPTAFYLCASTSTGGLRYGYTFGSGTRLTVV.

V usage is TRBV5-8 and J usage is TRBJ1-6, with 10 bases aligning to TRBD1. The CDR3 is 18 amino acids. The junction had 7 bases not matched to a gene; V was cut back by 2 bases and J by 2 bases. Germline CDR1 reads SGHTS; CDR2 reads YDEGEE. CDR3 in DNA: TGTGCCAGCAGCTTTCCTCCGGGACAGGGGACCTATAATTCACCCCTCCACTTT. It encodes CASSFPPGQGTYNSPLHF.

This clone was counted a single time. The chain links TRBV24-1 to TRBJ2-2; TRBD1 agrees at 8 bases. Germline assignment: CDR1 KGHDR and CDR2 SFDVKD. The CDR3 contains 16 residues. J lost 3 bases, V lost 3 bases, and 5 bases had no gene match. CDR3 coding DNA: TGTGCCACCAGTGATACAACAGGGGGGCACACCGGGGAGCTGTTTTTT. Its translation is CATSDTTGGHTGELFF.

The V gene is TRBV4-3, the J gene TRBJ1-1; 7 bases are shared with TRBD1. There are 15 residues in the CDR3. Per germline, CDR1 LGHNA and CDR2 YSLEER. V trimming: 1 base; J trimming: 6 bases; junction bases outside the gene matches: 8. The DNA of the CDR3 is TGCGCCAGCAGCCAAGCCACACAGGGGACCCCTGAAGCTTTCTTT. As protein: CASSQATQGTPEAFF.

This clone was counted only a few times. CDR3 in DNA: TGTGCCAGCAACGACCACAGGGAAACTGAAGCTTTCTTT. Its translation is CASNDHRETEAFF. J is TRBJ1-1 and V is TRBV3-1 (or the pseudogene TRBV3-2), with TRBD1 as a possible D gene (6 bases). The CDR3 is 13 amino acids. V gave up 7 bases and J gave up 5 bases, with 14 bases separating them. CDR1 and CDR2 from the germline V gene are LGHDT and YNNKEL (reference sequence).

V is TRBV5-4 and J is TRBJ2-7; D is possibly TRBD1 or TRBD2 (7 bases each). V lost 5 bases, J lost 3 bases, and 15 bases lay in between. The CDR3 consists of 14 residues. Germline CDR1 is SGHNT and CDR2 is YYREEE (reference sequence). The CDR3 DNA is TGTGCCAGCAGGGGCAGGGGGGGTGACTACGAGCAGTACTTC. It encodes CASRGRGGDYEQYF.

The chain uses TRBV9 and TRBJ2-3; 8 nucleotides align to TRBD2. CDR3 length equals 16 residues. The ends lost 3 bases at V and 6 bases at J; junction bases unmatched: 12. CDR1 and CDR2 from the germline V gene are SGDLS and YYNGEE. In DNA, the CDR3 is TGTGCCAGCAGCGAGACCCCCGGGACTAGTCTCGATACGCAGTATTTT. This codes for CASSETPGTSLDTQYF.

This CDR3 is CASSPGLASTDTQYF. DNA for the CDR3: TGTGCCAGCAGCCCGGGACTAGCTAGCACAGATACGCAGTATTTT. The V gene is TRBV7-6, the J gene TRBJ2-3; 9 nucleotides line up with TRBD2. The CDR3 consists of 15 residues. Trimming at V came to 5 bases and at J to 0 bases, leaving 3 bases not matched to a gene. The V gene's germline CDR1 is SGHVS and CDR2 FNYEAQ. Full variable domain (remainder filled in from reference TRBV7-6 and TRBJ2-3): GAGVSQSPRYKVTKRGQDVALRCDPISGHVSLYWYRQALGQGPEFLTYFNYEAQQDKSGLPNDRFSAERPEGSISTLTIQRTEQRDSAMYRCASSPGLASTDTQYFGPGTRLTVL.

The chain carries TRBV19 and TRBJ2-2; TRBD1 is a possible D gene (7 bases). V shed 8 bases and J shed 4 bases, with 14 bases lying between them. Germline V CDR1 and CDR2: LNHDA, SQIVND (reference sequence). This CDR3 contains 14 residues. Here the CDR3 reads CASRNRGGTGELFF. The CDR3 DNA follows: TGTGCCAGTCGAAACAGGGGAGGCACCGGGGAGCTGTTTTTT. Looking up the rest from reference TRBV19 and TRBJ2-2 gives the full variable domain: DGGITQSPKYLFRKEGQNVTLSCEQNLNHDAMYWYRQDPGQGLRLIYYSQIVNDFQKGDIAEGYSVSREKKESFPLTVTSAQKNPTAFYLCASRNRGGTGELFFGEGSRLTVL.

A remark on this clone: This sequence may be a read error, since a much larger clone differs from it by one base. Written as DNA, the CDR3 is TGTGCCAGCAGCCAACAGGGAGACACTGAAGCTTTCTTT. Protein: CASSQQGDTEAFF. V and J are TRBV7-3 and TRBJ1-1, with a tentative D call TRBD1 (6 bases). V lost 5 bases, J lost 3 bases, and 10 bases lay in between. This CDR3 contains 13 residues. The germline CDR1 and CDR2 sequences are SGHTA and FQGTGA.

This chain connects TRBV19 to TRBJ2-7; D is possibly TRBD2 (6 bases). Trimming took off 0 bases at V and 0 bases at J, with 9 bases between the two ends. This CDR3 comprises 15 residues. Germline loops: CDR1 LNHDA, CDR2 SQIVND (reference sequence). This CDR3 reads CASSIDWGDSYEQYF. In DNA, the CDR3 is TGTGCCAGTAGTATAGACTGGGGGGACTCCTACGAGCAGTACTTC.

V gene TRBV11-1 combines with J gene TRBJ2-7; perhaps TRBD2 as D (6 bases). CDR3 size: 13 residues. Germline CDR1 reads SGHAT; CDR2 reads FQDESV (reference sequence). Trimming took 3 bases from V and 5 from J, leaving 11 bases between them. CDR3 amino acids: CASSLAGGNEQYF. CDR3 in DNA: TGTGCCAGCAGCTTGGCAGGAGGGAACGAGCAGTACTTC. Looking up the rest from reference TRBV11-1 and TRBJ2-7 gives the full variable domain: EAEVAQSPRYKITEKSQAVAFWCDPISGHATLYWYRQILGQGPELLVQFQDESVVDDSQLPKDRFSAERLKGVDSTLKIQPAELGDSAMYLCASSLAGGNEQYFGPGTRLTVT.

This chain links TRBV7-8 with TRBJ2-6; unclear D gene. Trimming stripped 1 base from V and 1 base from J, with 17 bases between. Germline CDR1 SGHVS, CDR2 FQNEAQ. This CDR3 spans 19 amino acids. CDR3: CASSLVNDGLPSGANVLTF. The CDR3, as DNA: TGTGCCAGCAGCTTAGTTAATGACGGCCTACCTTCTGGGGCCAACGTCCTGACTTTC.

V is TRBV5-1 and J is TRBJ1-1, with D perhaps TRBD1 (5 bases). This CDR3 has 14 residues. The germline gives CDR1 SGHRS, CDR2 YFSETQ. The V end lost 6 bases, the J end lost 4 bases, and 16 bases lay between the germline ends. The CDR3, as DNA: TGCGCCAGCACTACCGGGACCTCGGGCACTGAAGCTTTCTTT. Translation: CASTTGTSGTEAFF.

The chain combines TRBV25-1 with TRBJ1-2, with TRBD1 matching over 9 bases. V lost 8 bases to trimming and J lost 3 bases; unmatched junction nucleotides: 7. Looked up from germline, CDR1 is MGHDK and CDR2 is SYGVNS. This CDR3 contains 14 residues. The CDR3 DNA sequence: TGTGCCAGCTGGGGACAGGGCTTCTACTATGGCTACACCTTC. This codes for CASWGQGFYYGYTF.

The chain couples TRBV19 to TRBJ2-7, with 9 nucleotides matching TRBD1. Trimming removed 5 bases from V and 0 bases from J; junction bases left unmatched: 11. Germline V lookup: CDR1 LNHDA, CDR2 SQIVND (reference sequence). The CDR3 is 17 residues long. This chain's CDR3 is CASSGGQGFSSSYEQYF. DNA of the CDR3: TGTGCCAGTAGTGGGGGACAGGGTTTTTCCTCCTCCTACGAGCAGTACTTC.

The J gene is TRBJ1-2, the V gene TRBV11-2; D remains ambiguous. Germline lookup yields CDR1 SGHAT and CDR2 FQNNGV. V lost 1 base and J 1 base, leaving 7 bases between the germline ends. The CDR3 contains 14 residues. CDR3 in amino acids: CASSLGSSNYGYTF. CDR3 sequence (DNA): TGTGCCAGCAGCTTAGGTTCCAGTAACTATGGCTACACCTTC.

The chain employs TRBV9 and TRBJ2-7; 13 nucleotides line up with TRBD2. J was trimmed by 2 bases and V by 3 bases; bases with no gene match: 2. Germline lookup yields CDR1 SGDLS and CDR2 YYNGEE. The length of the CDR3 is 15 residues. DNA for the CDR3: TGTGCCAGCAGCGCGGGACTAGCGGGACCCTACGAGCAGTACTTC. Its translation is CASSAGLAGPYEQYF.

This clone showed up just a few times. The CDR3 sequence: CASSLPGLAGNEQFF. In nucleotides, the CDR3 is TGTGCCAGCAGCCTTCCGGGACTAGCGGGCAATGAGCAGTTCTTC. The rearrangement links TRBV5-5 to TRBJ2-1, with 12 bases identical to TRBD2. This CDR3 region has 15 residues. Trimming took 4 bases from V and 6 from J; bases not matched to a gene: 5. In germline, CDR1 is SGHKS, CDR2 YYEKEE (reference sequence).